This entry features one TCR beta chain sequence. Its target is not known. The data originate from a study of blood T cells in healthy people across ages. Study-wide results and caveats: A roughly linear age-dependent decrease characterized TCR beta diversity per million T cells. Greater diversity and more naive CD4+ cells were seen in long-lived donors than in aged donors. Percentage of naive T cells showed a strong correlation with TCR beta diversity.

Germline V gene lookup returns CDR1 KGHSY and CDR2 FQNENV. The CDR3 loop spans 15 amino acids. V lost 3 bases and J 7 bases, leaving 18 bases between the germline ends. Next came a second PCR, run for about 6 to 12 cycles, which used a sample-barcoded 5' primer along with a J-beta primer mix. Sequencing recovered at least 3 million CDR3-containing paired-end reads from each sample. One entry per CDR3 protein results from TCRdb running MiXCR on the 5' RACE reads. Among roughly 1.4 million distinct CDR3 sequences, approximately 59% were seen once, and the ten largest hold 6.5% to 8%. This TCR was sampled from a man between 18 and 35 years old in good health. The chain has TRBV16 and TRBJ1-2, with D tentatively TRBD1 (5 bases). Sequencing was done on a sample of blood. As DNA, the CDR3 is TGTGCCAGCAGCCAGATGGCCGGGACCACTTTTGGCTACACCTTC. The encoded protein is CASSQMAGTTFGYTF.